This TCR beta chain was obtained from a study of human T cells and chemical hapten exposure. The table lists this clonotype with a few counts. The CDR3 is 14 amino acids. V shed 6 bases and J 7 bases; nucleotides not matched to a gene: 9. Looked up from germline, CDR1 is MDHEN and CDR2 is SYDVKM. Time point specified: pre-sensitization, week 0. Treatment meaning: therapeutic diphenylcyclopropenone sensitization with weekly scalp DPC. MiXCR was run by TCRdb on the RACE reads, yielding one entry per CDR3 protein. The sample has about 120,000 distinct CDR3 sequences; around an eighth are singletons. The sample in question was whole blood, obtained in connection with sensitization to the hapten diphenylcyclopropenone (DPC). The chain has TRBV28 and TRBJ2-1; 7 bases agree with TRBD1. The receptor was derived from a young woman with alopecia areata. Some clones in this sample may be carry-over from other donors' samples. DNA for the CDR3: TGTGCCAGCAGCGAAGGACAGGCCAGGAATGAGCAGTTCTTC. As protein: CASSEGQARNEQFF.